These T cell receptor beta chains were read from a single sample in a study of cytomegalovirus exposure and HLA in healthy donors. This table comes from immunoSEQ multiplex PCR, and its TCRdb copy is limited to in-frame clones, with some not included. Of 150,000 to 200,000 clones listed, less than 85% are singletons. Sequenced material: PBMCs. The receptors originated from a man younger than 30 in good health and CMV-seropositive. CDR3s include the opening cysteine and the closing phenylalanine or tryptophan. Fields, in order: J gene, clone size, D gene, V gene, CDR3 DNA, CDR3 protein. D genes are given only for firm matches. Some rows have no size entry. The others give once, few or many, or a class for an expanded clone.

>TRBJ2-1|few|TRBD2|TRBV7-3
TGTGCCAGCAGCCCTGGACTAGCCTACAATGAGCAGTTCTTC
CASSPGLAYNEQFF
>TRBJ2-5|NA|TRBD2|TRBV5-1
TGCGCCAGCAGCCCCGGACTAGCGGGGGACCTTCAAGAGACCCAGTACTTC
CASSPGLAGDLQETQYF
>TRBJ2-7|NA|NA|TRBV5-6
TGTGCCAGCACCCCCCGGTGGTCTTCCTACGAGCAGTACTTC
CASTPRWSSYEQYF
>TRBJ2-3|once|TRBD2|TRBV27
TGTGCCAGCAGTTTATCGGCGGGAGGGCCCCCAGATACGCAGTATTTT
CASSLSAGGPPDTQYF
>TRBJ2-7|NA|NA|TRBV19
TGTGCCAGTAGTATTACGGGAGACTCCTACGAGCAGTACTTC
CASSITGDSYEQYF
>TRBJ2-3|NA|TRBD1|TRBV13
TGTGCCAGCAGCCGGACAGGGCAGGCAGATACGCAGTATTTT
CASSRTGQADTQYF
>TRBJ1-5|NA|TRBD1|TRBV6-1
TGTGCCAGCAGTGAAGGACAGGGGAATCAGCCCCAGCATTTT
CASSEGQGNQPQHF
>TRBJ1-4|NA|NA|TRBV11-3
TGTGCCAGCAGCCGACAGAACGTTAATGAAAAACTGTTTTTT
CASSRQNVNEKLFF
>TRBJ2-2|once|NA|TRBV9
TGTGCCAGCAGCGTAGAAACAGGGAGGAACACCGGGGAGCTGTTTTTT
CASSVETGRNTGELFF
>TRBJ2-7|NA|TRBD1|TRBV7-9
TGTGCCAGCAGCTTAGTCGGGACAGGGGTAGACGAGCAGTACTTC
CASSLVGTGVDEQYF
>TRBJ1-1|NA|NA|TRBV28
TGTGCCAGCGATTCAAGGGGGGAAGCTTTCTTT
CASDSRGEAFF
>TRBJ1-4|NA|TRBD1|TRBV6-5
TGTGCCAGCAGGGACAGGGGAACCCTCGAGGAAAAACTGTTTTTT
CASRDRGTLEEKLFF
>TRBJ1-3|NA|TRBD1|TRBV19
TGTGCCAGTATCGCGGACAGGGATGGAAACACCATATATTTT
CASIADRDGNTIYF
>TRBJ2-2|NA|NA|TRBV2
TGTGCCAGCAGCCCTACTCGGACCGGGGAGCTGTTTTTT
CASSPTRTGELFF
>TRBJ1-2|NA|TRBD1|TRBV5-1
TGCGCCAGCAGCCCCGGGACAGGGTGGGAAGGCTACACCTTC
CASSPGTGWEGYTF
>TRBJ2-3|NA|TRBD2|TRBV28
TGTGCCAGCGGAGAAGCGGGACTAGCGGGAGAAGATACGCAGTATTTT
CASGEAGLAGEDTQYF
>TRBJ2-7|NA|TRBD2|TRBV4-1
TGCGCCAGCAGCCAATTCGGCGCTAGCGGGAGTAGCGAGCAGTACTTC
CASSQFGASGSSEQYF
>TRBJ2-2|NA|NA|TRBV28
TGTGCCAGCAGTTTATCGGGAAGCACCGGGGAGCTGTTTTTT
CASSLSGSTGELFF
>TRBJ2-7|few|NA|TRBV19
TGTGCCAGTAGCGGAGTACCCTACGAGCAGTACTTC
CASSGVPYEQYF
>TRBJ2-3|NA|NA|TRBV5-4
TGTGCCAGCAGCTTGGCCGGCAGGGGAAGGTCAGATACGCAGTATTTT
CASSLAGRGRSDTQYF
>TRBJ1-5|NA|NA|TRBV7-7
TGTGCCAGCAGCTCTCCCCGGTGGCAGCCCCAGCATTTT
CASSSPRWQPQHF
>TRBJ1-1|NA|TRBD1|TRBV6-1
TGTGCCAGCAGTGAAATCCCGGGACAGGGGAACACTGAAGCTTTCTTT
CASSEIPGQGNTEAFF
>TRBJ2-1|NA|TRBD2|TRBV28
TGTGCCAGCAGTGTACTAGCGGGAGGTCCGGGGGAGGAGCAGTTCTTC
CASSVLAGGPGEEQFF
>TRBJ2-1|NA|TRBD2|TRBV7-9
TGTGCCAGCAGCTTAGTAGCGGGGGAAGTCAATGAGCAGTTCTTC
CASSLVAGEVNEQFF
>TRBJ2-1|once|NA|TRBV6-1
TGTGCCAGCATCGAACAGGGCCAGATTTTAGATGAGCAGTTCTTC
CASIEQGQILDEQFF
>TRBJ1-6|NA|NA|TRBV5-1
TGCGCCAGCAGCTTGGGTTCTAGCGGTAATTCACCCCTCCACTTT
CASSLGSSGNSPLHF
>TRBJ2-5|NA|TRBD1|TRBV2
TGTGCCAGCCAGGGACAGGGGATAGCATCTCAGTACTTC
CASQGQGIASQYF
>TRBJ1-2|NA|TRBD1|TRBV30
TGTGCCTGGAGTGTAGGATTGGGGGGACAGCCCAATGGCTACACCTTC
CAWSVGLGGQPNGYTF
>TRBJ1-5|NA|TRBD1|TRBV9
TGTGCCAGCAGCCCGGGACAGGGGAGCAATCAGCCCCAGCATTTT
CASSPGQGSNQPQHF
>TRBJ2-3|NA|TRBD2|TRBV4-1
TGCGCCAGCAGCCAACGGTGGACTAGCGGGGGTCTCGCAGATACGCAGTATTTT
CASSQRWTSGGLADTQYF
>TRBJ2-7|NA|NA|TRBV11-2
TGTGCCAGCAGCTTAGAGGGCGGGTGGATCTACGAGCAGTACTTC
CASSLEGGWIYEQYF
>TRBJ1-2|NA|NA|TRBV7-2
TGTGCCAGCAGCTTATCGGGACAAATCTTCTCTTTC
CASSLSGQIFSF
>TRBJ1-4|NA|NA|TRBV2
TGTGCCAGCACCGTAGTGGGCAGGAGGGCATTTGCAACTAATGAAAAACTGTTTTTT
CASTVVGRRAFATNEKLFF
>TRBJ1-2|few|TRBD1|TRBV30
TGTGCCTGGAGTGTAACAGGGGGCATCTATGGCTACACCTTC
CAWSVTGGIYGYTF
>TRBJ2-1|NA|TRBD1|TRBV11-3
TGTGCCAGCAGCTCTCCGGATTATGACAGGGGGCGGAATGAGCAGTTCTTC
CASSSPDYDRGRNEQFF
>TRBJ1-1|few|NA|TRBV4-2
TGTGCCAGCAGCCAAGATCGCCATAACGCAGGGGCTGAAGCTTTCTTT
CASSQDRHNAGAEAFF
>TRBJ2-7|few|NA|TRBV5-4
TGTGCCAGCAGCTTGGAGCCGAGCTCCTACGAGCAGTACTTC
CASSLEPSSYEQYF
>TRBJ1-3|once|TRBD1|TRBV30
TGTGCCTGGAGTGTCTGGCAGGGGGATGGAAACACCATATATTTT
CAWSVWQGDGNTIYF
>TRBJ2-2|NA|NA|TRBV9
TGTGCCAGCAGCGGGGTCGGGGGGCACACCGGGGAGCTGTTTTTT
CASSGVGGHTGELFF
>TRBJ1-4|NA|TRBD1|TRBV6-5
TGTGCCAGCAGTTACAGGGGGCGAACTAATGAAAAACTGTTTTTT
CASSYRGRTNEKLFF
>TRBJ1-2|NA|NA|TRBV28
TGTGCCAGCAGTTTCTACAGTCCTAACTATGGCTACACCTTC
CASSFYSPNYGYTF
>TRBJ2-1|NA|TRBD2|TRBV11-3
TGTGCCAGCAGCTTAGATCTCGCGGGAGGAGGCGGTGAGCAGTTCTTC
CASSLDLAGGGGEQFF
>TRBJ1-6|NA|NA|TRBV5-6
TGTGCCAGCAGCTATCTCTCGGGGGCCTATAATTCACCCCTCCACTTT
CASSYLSGAYNSPLHF
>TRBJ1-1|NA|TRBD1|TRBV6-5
TGTGCCAGCATTCAGGACAGGGAAAACACTGAAGCTTTCTTT
CASIQDRENTEAFF
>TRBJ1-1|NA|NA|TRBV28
TGTGCCAGCAGTTTACGGGGGGCGCACGGCACTGAAGCTTTCTTT
CASSLRGAHGTEAFF
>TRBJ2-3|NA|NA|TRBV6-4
TGTGCCAGCAGTGACTCTGCAGGCAGCACAGATACGCAGTATTTT
CASSDSAGSTDTQYF
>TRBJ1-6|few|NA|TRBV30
TGTGCCTGGACGCGGGATCAGCGGAATTCACCCCTCCACTTT
CAWTRDQRNSPLHF
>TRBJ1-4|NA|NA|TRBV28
TGTGCCAGCAGCACGCCGGCTAATGAAAAACTGTTTTTT
CASSTPANEKLFF
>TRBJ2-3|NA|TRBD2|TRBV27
TGTGCCAGCAGTTTAACCCGGGGAGGGACAGATACGCAGTATTTT
CASSLTRGGTDTQYF
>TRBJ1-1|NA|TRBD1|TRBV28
TGTGCCAGCAGTTTGGACAGGGGGCGGACTGAAGCTTTCTTT
CASSLDRGRTEAFF
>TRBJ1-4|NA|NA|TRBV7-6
TGTGCCAGCAGCCCATTCGCCGACAATTTCAAGCCAGAAAAACTGTTTTTT
CASSPFADNFKPEKLFF
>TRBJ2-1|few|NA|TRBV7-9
TGTGCCAGCATCCACAGAGGGTCTAGGGATGAGCAGTTCTTC
CASIHRGSRDEQFF
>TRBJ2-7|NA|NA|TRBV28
TGTGCCAGCAGTTTAGGACAGACACGAGGGCAGTACTTC
CASSLGQTRGQYF
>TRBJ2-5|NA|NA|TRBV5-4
TGTGCCAGCAGCTTGGATGGGACTGTCAGCAGCAAAGAGACCCAGTACTTC
CASSLDGTVSSKETQYF
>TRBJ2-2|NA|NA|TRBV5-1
TGCGCCAGCAGCTTCGGCGGGGAGCTGTTTTTT
CASSFGGELFF